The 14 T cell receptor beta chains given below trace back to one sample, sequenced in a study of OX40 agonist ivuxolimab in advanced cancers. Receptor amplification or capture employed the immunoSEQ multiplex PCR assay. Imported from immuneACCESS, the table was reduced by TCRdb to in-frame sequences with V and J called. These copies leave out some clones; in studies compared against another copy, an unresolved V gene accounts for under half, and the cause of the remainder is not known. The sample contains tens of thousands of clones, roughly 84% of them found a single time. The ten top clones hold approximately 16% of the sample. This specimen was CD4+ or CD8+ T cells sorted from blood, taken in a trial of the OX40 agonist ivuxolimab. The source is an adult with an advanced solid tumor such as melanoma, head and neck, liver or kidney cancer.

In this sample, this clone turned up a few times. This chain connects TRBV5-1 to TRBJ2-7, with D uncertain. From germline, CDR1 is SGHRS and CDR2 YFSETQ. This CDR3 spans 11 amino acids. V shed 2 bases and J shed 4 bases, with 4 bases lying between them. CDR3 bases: TGCGCCAGCAGCTTCCTGTACGAGCAGTACTTC. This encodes CASSFLYEQYF.

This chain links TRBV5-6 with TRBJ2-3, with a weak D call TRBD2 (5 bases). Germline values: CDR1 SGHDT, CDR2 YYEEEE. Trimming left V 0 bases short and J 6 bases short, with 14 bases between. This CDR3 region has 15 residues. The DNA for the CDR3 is TGTGCCAGCAGCTTGGTATCCCTGGCGGGCGATACGCAGTATTTT. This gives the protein CASSLVSLAGDTQYF.

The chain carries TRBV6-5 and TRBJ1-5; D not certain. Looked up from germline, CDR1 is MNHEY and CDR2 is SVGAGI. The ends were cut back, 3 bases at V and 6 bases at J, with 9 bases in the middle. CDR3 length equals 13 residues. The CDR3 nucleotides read TGTGCCAGCAGTTATGCGGGGTTTCAGCCCCAGCATTTT. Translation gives CASSYAGFQPQHF.

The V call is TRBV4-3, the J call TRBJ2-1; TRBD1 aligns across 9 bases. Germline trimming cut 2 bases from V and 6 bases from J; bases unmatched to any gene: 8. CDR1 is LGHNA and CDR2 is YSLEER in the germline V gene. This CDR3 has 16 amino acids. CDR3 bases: TGCGCCAGCAGCCAATTTTCCGGGACAGGGAGCAATGAGCAGTTCTTC. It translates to CASSQFSGTGSNEQFF.

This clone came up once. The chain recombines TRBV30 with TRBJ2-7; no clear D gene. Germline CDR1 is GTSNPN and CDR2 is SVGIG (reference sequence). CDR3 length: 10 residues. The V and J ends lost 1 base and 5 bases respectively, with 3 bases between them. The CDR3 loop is CAWSDHEQYF. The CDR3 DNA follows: TGTGCCTGGAGTGATCACGAGCAGTACTTC.

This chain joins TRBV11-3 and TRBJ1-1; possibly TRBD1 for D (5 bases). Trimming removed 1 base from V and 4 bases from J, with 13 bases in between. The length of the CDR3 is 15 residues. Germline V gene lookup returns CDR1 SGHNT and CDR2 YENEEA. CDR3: CASSLAMGVITEAFF. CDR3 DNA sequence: TGTGCCAGCAGCTTAGCGATGGGGGTAATCACTGAAGCTTTCTTT.

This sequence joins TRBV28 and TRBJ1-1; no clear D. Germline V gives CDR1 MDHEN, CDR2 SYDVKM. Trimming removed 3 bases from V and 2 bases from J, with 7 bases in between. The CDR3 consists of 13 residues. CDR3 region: CASSFADNTEAFF. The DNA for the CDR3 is TGTGCCAGCAGTTTTGCGGATAACACTGAAGCTTTCTTT. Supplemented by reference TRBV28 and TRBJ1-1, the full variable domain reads DVKVTQSSRYLVKRTGEKVFLECVQDMDHENMFWYRQDPGLGLRLIYFSYDVKMKEKGDIPEGYSVSREKKERFSLILESASTNQTSMYLCASSFADNTEAFFGQGTRLTVV.

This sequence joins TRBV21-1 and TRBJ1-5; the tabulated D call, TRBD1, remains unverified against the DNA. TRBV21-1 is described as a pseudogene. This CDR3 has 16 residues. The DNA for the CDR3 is TGTGCCAGCAGCCCCGAACAGGGCAGAAGCAATCAGCCCCAGCATTTT. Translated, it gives CASSPEQGRSNQPQHF.

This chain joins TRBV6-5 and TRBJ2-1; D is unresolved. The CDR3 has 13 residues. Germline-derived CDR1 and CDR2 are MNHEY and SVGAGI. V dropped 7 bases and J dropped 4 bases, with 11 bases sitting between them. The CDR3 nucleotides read TGTGCCAGCACCGACCCAGGATACAATGAGCAGTTCTTC. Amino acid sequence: CASTDPGYNEQFF.

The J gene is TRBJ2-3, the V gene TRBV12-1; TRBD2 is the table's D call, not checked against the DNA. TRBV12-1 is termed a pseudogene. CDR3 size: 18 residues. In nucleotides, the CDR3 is TGTGCCAGCAGCCCTGACACCCTAGGGCGGGGTAGCACAGATACGCAGTATTTT. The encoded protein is CASSPDTLGRGSTDTQYF.

DNA of the CDR3: TGTGCCAGCAGCCCAAGCGGGAGTCCCGTCAATGAGCAGTTCTTC. This codes for CASSPSGSPVNEQFF. J is TRBJ2-1 and V is TRBV7-6; 8 nucleotides agree with TRBD2. With 5 bases clipped from V and 6 bases from J, the junction kept 9 bases outside the gene matches. Germline V gene data show CDR1 as SGHVS and CDR2 as FNYEAQ. The CDR3 contains 15 residues.

CDR3 region: CSVEDYQGYYGYTF. The CDR3 bases are TGCAGCGTTGAAGATTATCAGGGATACTATGGCTACACCTTC. The V and J genes are TRBV29-1 and TRBJ1-2; D may be TRBD1 (5 bases). Per the germline V gene, CDR1 is SQVTM and CDR2 is ANQGSEA. V was trimmed by 0 bases and J by 3 bases, leaving 11 bases between them. The CDR3 totals 14 residues. The entire variable domain, with the rest obtained from reference TRBV29-1 and TRBJ1-2, is as follows: SAVISQKPSRDICQRGTSLTIQCQVDSQVTMMFWYRQQPGQSLTLIATANQGSEATYESGFVIDKFPISRPNLTFSTLTVSNMSPEDSSIYLCSVEDYQGYYGYTFGSGTRLTVV.

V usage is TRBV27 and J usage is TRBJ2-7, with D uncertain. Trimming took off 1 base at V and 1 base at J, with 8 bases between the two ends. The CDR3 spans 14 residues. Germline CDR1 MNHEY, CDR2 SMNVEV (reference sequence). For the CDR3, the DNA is TGTGCCAGCAGTTTATGGGAAGGATCCTACGAGCAGTACTTC. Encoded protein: CASSLWEGSYEQYF.

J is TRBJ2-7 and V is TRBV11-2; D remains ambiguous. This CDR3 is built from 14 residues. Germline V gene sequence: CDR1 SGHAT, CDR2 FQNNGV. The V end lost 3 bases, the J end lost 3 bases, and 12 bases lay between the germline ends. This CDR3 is CASSLFRAGYEQYF. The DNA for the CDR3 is TGTGCCAGCAGCTTGTTTAGGGCAGGCTACGAGCAGTACTTC. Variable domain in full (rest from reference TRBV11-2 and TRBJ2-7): EAGVAQSPRYKIIEKRQSVAFWCNPISGHATLYWYQQILGQGPKLLIQFQNNGVVDDSQLPKDRFSAERLKGVDSTLKIQPAKLEDSAVYLCASSLFRAGYEQYFGPGTRLTVT.